These 22 T cell receptor beta chains were all obtained from the same sample, sequenced in a study of blood T cell repertoires in COVID-19. This table comes from immunoSEQ multiplex PCR, and its TCRdb copy is limited to in-frame clones, with some not included. The sample lists some 350,000 clones; 70% to 90% were seen once. Sequencing input: peripheral blood. The receptors come from a woman in her 30s with COVID-19, enrolled during active disease.

The chain recombines TRBV7-6 with TRBJ2-7; TRBD2 agrees at 8 bases. This CDR3 spans 16 amino acids. With 1 base clipped from V and 2 bases from J, the junction kept 7 bases outside the gene matches. The germline gives CDR1 SGHVS, CDR2 FNYEAQ. The CDR3 nucleotides read TGTGCCAGCAGCTTAGTGGTTAGCGGGGATACCTACGAGCAGTACTTC. As protein: CASSLVVSGDTYEQYF.

This rearrangement joins TRBV6-8 to TRBJ1-2; D is uncertain. Trimming took 5 bases from V and 4 from J, leaving 11 bases between them. Germline V gives CDR1 MNHGY, CDR2 SAAAGT. The CDR3 is 13 residues long. CDR3 residues: CASSPNTVYGYTF. The CDR3 DNA sequence: TGTGCCAGCAGTCCCAATACGGTCTATGGCTACACCTTC.

V usage is TRBV27 and J usage is TRBJ2-5, with a possible D match to TRBD1 (5 bases). Per the germline V gene, CDR1 is MNHEY and CDR2 is SMNVEV (reference sequence). Deletions cut 1 base from V and 13 bases from J, with 13 bases between. CDR3 length equals 12 residues. The CDR3 is CASSLFGHGMYF. The CDR3 nucleotides are TGTGCCAGCAGTTTATTCGGACACGGAATGTACTTC.

The chain carries TRBV6-2 or TRBV6-3 and TRBJ1-5; TRBD1 matches at 7 bases. V lost 3 bases to trimming and J lost 8 bases; unmatched junction nucleotides: 10. Looked up from germline, CDR1 is MNHEY and CDR2 is SVGEGT. The CDR3 sequence is 15 residues long. CDR3 loop: CASSYGIGGREPQHF. The DNA of the CDR3 is TGTGCCAGCAGTTATGGTATAGGGGGCAGGGAGCCCCAGCATTTT.

The CDR3 is CASSFGLSVGELFF. The CDR3, as DNA: TGTGCCAGCAGCTTTGGACTATCCGTCGGGGAGCTGTTTTTT. The rearrangement uses TRBV7-2 and TRBJ2-2, with D tentatively TRBD2 (6 bases). CDR1 SGHTA and CDR2 FQGNSA come from the germline V gene. Trimming shortened V by 3 bases and J by 7 bases, and 12 bases separated the two germline ends. This CDR3 region has 14 residues. Based on the CDR3 plus reference TRBV7-2 and TRBJ2-2, the full variable domain is GAGVSQSPSNKVTEKGKDVELRCDPISGHTALYWYRQSLGQGLEFLIYFQGNSAPDKSGLPSDRFSAERTGGSVSTLTIQRTQQEDSAVYLCASSFGLSVGELFFGEGSRLTVL.

V usage is TRBV6-5 and J usage is TRBJ2-5; a possible D gene is TRBD1 (5 bases). Per the germline V gene, CDR1 is MNHEY and CDR2 is SVGAGI. The CDR3 is 14 residues long. Trimming removed 0 bases at V and 7 bases at J, with 12 bases between. The CDR3 nucleotides read TGTGCCAGCAGTTACTCGGGGCGTTGGGGGACCCAGTACTTC. Amino acid sequence: CASSYSGRWGTQYF.

This chain connects TRBV4-3 to TRBJ1-3, with TRBD1 identical over 8 bases. CDR1 and CDR2 from the germline V gene are LGHNA and YSLEER. V lost 3 bases and J lost 1; bases outside the gene matches: 11. The CDR3 runs to 18 residues. CDR3 in amino acids: CASSQAPAGQGSGNTIYF. As DNA, the CDR3 is TGCGCCAGCAGCCAGGCTCCGGCTGGACAGGGTTCTGGAAACACCATATATTTT.

This clone was picked up a small number of times. Within the sample, other DNA sequences also encode this same CDR3. V is TRBV18 and J is TRBJ1-1; D is unresolved. Germline-derived CDR1 and CDR2 are KGHSH and LQKENI. With 0 bases removed from V and 0 bases from J, the gap between germline ends came to 8 bases. There are 15 residues in the CDR3. CDR3 bases: TGTGCCAGCTCACCACCCAGCGGGATGAACACTGAAGCTTTCTTT. This encodes CASSPPSGMNTEAFF.

The chain carries TRBV7-2 and TRBJ2-7, with 8 bases lining up with TRBD1. This CDR3 comprises 16 residues. J gave up 7 bases and V 0 bases, and 11 bases lay outside the gene matches. In germline, CDR1 is SGHTA, CDR2 FQGNSA. CDR3 nucleotides: TGTGCCAGCAGCTTAGCTATCCGGGACAGGCTAGGAGAGCAGTACTTC. This gives the protein CASSLAIRDRLGEQYF. The full variable domain, rest sourced from reference TRBV7-2 and TRBJ2-7, is GAGVSQSPSNKVTEKGKDVELRCDPISGHTALYWYRQSLGQGLEFLIYFQGNSAPDKSGLPSDRFSAERTGGSVSTLTIQRTQQEDSAVYLCASSLAIRDRLGEQYFGPGTRLTVT.

The DNA of the CDR3 is TGCGCCACGGGGACAGATACGCAGTATTTT. Translating gives CATGTDTQYF. This chain joins TRBV4-1 and TRBJ2-3; tentatively, D is TRBD2 (5 bases). Trimming pared 10 bases from V and 3 bases from J, leaving 5 bases between. The germline gives CDR1 MGHRA, CDR2 YSYEKL. This CDR3 spans 10 amino acids.

The V gene is TRBV7-2, the J gene TRBJ2-7, with TRBD2 as a possible D gene (6 bases). V lost 1 base to trimming and J lost 1 base, with 11 bases between them. This CDR3 has 15 amino acids. Looked up from germline, CDR1 is SGHTA and CDR2 is FQGNSA. In DNA, the CDR3 is TGTGCCAGCAGCTTAGTTGGCGGGGTATCCTACGAGCAGTACTTC. Protein product: CASSLVGGVSYEQYF.

This chain uses TRBV5-4 with TRBJ2-1, with 7 bases matching TRBD2. The ends lost 9 bases at V and 5 bases at J; junction bases unmatched: 8. The CDR3 spans 13 residues. Germline assignment: CDR1 SGHNT and CDR2 YYREEE (reference sequence). Here the CDR3 DNA reads TGTGCCATTCCCCTTGGGGGGGACAATGAGCAGTTCTTC. Residues: CAIPLGGDNEQFF.

The V call is TRBV14, the J call TRBJ1-1, with D hard to call. This CDR3 is built from 13 residues. Germline values: CDR1 SGHDN, CDR2 FVKESK. Trimming left V 2 bases short and J 11 bases short, with 15 bases between. The CDR3 reads CASSQNLVAGAFF. Here the CDR3 DNA reads TGTGCCAGCAGCCAAAATCTAGTGGCGGGCGCTTTCTTT.

The genes are TRBV27 and TRBJ2-7; TRBD2 matches 7 bases. Trimming cost V 2 bases and J 6 bases; bases outside gene matches: 7. Germline V lookup: CDR1 MNHEY, CDR2 SMNVEV (reference sequence). The CDR3 covers 14 residues. CDR3 sequence: CASSLGRGQFEQYF. DNA of the CDR3: TGTGCCAGCAGTTTAGGGAGGGGCCAATTCGAGCAGTACTTC.

J is TRBJ2-5 and V is TRBV5-1; TRBD2 aligns across 11 bases. The ends lost 4 bases at V and 5 bases at J; junction bases unmatched: 7. The CDR3 consists of 15 residues. Germline loops: CDR1 SGHRS, CDR2 YFSETQ. Here the CDR3 reads CASSQDTSGGETQYF. CDR3 nucleotide sequence: TGCGCCAGCAGCCAGGATACTAGCGGGGGCGAGACCCAGTACTTC.

This sequence joins TRBV2 and TRBJ1-5, with TRBD1 matching over 7 bases. V was clipped by 6 bases and J by 7 bases; unmatched bases: 6. The V gene's germline CDR1 is SNHLY and CDR2 FYNNEI. The CDR3 totals 13 residues. The CDR3 loop reads CASRWDSGQPQHF. The CDR3 coding sequence is TGTGCCAGCAGATGGGACAGCGGGCAGCCCCAGCATTTT.

The chain couples TRBV24-1 to TRBJ2-3, with 8 bases aligning to TRBD2. Germline CDR1 reads KGHDR; CDR2 reads SFDVKD. V trimming: 4 bases; J trimming: 6 bases; junction bases outside the gene matches: 11. The CDR3 is 16 residues long. The DNA of the CDR3 is TGTGCCACCAGTGACCCCGGGAGGGCCGACTCTGATACGCAGTATTTT. Translated, it gives CATSDPGRADSDTQYF.

The rearrangement links TRBV6-6 to TRBJ1-2, with a weak D call TRBD1 (5 bases). Germline V gives CDR1 MNHNY, CDR2 SVGAGI (reference sequence). V was clipped by 0 bases and J by 4 bases, with 15 bases between them. This CDR3 region has 16 residues. Here the CDR3 DNA reads TGTGCCAGCAGTTACTCTCCCCAGGGCGAACCCTATGGCTACACCTTC. The encoded protein is CASSYSPQGEPYGYTF.

CDR3 sequence reads: CASSSDRDVYGYTF. In DNA form, the CDR3 reads TGTGCCAGCAGCTCCGACAGGGATGTTTATGGCTACACCTTC. The chain uses TRBV7-9 and TRBJ1-2; 7 positions agree with TRBD1. V was pared by 4 bases and J by 5 bases, with 7 bases of the junction left unmatched. The CDR3 runs 14 residues. In germline, CDR1 is SEHNR, CDR2 FQNEAQ (reference sequence). Drawing the rest from reference TRBV7-9 and TRBJ1-2, the complete variable domain is DTGVSQNPRHKITKRGQNVTFRCDPISEHNRLYWYRQTLGQGPEFLTYFQNEAQLEKSRLLSDRFSAERPKGSFSTLEIQRTEQGDSAMYLCASSSDRDVYGYTFGSGTRLTVV.

This clone was found once. The chain combines TRBV7-6 with TRBJ1-1, with D possibly being TRBD1 (6 bases). Germline CDR1 and CDR2: SGHVS and FNYEAQ. V was trimmed by 6 bases and J by 4 bases, leaving 15 bases between them. The CDR3 length is 14 residues. The CDR3 DNA is TGTGCCAGCAGTCGCAGGGGTAGGGGCACTGAAGCTTTCTTT. Protein product: CASSRRGRGTEAFF.

The genes are TRBV7-9 and TRBJ1-2; possible D gene TRBD1, 6 bases. The CDR3 consists of 16 residues. V was clipped by 1 base and J by 6 bases, with 18 bases between them. Germline V gene data show CDR1 as SEHNR and CDR2 as FQNEAQ (reference sequence). The CDR3 sequence is CASSLEFGRGVDGYTF. CDR3 nucleotide sequence: TGTGCCAGCAGCTTAGAATTCGGCAGGGGAGTAGATGGCTACACCTTC.

For the CDR3, the DNA is TGTGCCAGTAGTACCCGAGGGGGCAGGGCCTTTGCCACTGAAGCTTTCTTT. It specifies CASSTRGGRAFATEAFF. V and J are TRBV19 and TRBJ1-1, with TRBD1 identical over 7 bases. The CDR3 has 17 amino acids. Germline CDR1 LNHDA, CDR2 SQIVND (reference sequence). With 4 bases clipped from V and 4 bases from J, the junction kept 15 bases outside the gene matches.